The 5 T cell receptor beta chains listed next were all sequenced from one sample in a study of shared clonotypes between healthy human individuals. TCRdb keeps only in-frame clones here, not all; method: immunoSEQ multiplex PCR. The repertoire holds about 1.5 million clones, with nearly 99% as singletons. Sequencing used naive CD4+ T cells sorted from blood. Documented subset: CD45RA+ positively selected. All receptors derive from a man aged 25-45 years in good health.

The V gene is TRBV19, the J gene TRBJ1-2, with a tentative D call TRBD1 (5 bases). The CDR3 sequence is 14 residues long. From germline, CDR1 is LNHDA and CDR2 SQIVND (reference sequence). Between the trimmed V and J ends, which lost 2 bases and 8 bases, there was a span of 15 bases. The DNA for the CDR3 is TGTGCCAGTAGTATAACCGGGGCGCGGCGAGGCTACACCTTC. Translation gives CASSITGARRGYTF.

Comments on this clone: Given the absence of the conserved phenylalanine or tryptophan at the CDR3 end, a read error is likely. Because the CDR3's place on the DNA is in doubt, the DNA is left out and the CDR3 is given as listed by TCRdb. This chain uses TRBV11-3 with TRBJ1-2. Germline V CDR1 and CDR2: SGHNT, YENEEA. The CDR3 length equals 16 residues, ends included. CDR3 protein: CASSSPVNLGKTYGYT.

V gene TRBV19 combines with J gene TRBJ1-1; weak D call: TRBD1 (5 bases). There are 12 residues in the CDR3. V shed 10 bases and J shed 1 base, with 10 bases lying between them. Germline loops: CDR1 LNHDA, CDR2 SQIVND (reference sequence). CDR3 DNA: TGTGCCACCGGAGGGGAGAACACTGAAGCTTTCTTT. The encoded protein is CATGGENTEAFF.

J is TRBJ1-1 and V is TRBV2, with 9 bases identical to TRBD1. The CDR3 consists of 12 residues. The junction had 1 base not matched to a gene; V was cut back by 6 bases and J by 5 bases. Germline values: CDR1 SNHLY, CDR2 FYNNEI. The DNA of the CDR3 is TGTGCCAGCAGAGACAGGGGGACTGAAGCTTTCTTT. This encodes CASRDRGTEAFF.

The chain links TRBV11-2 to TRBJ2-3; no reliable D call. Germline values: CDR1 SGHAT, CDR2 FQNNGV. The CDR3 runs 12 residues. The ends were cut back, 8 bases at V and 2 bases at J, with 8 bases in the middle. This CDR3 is CASGLITDTQYF. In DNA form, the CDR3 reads TGTGCCAGCGGGTTGATCACAGATACGCAGTATTTT.